This section outlines one TCR beta chain sequence together with its context. As yet, its antigen is unknown. Germline V gene sequence: CDR1 SQVTM, CDR2 ANQGSEA. Trimming stripped 4 bases from V and 1 base from J, with 11 bases between. CDR3 length: 15 amino acids. These data come from a study of siplizumab effects on memory and regulatory T cells. The protocol was immunoSEQ multiplex PCR, while the TCRdb copy is restricted to in-frame clones and leaves out a portion. This table has about 100,000 clones, approximately 94% appearing once. Notes on the study in general: Assignment of a naive or memory phenotype failed for roughly 75-97% of the proliferating CD4+ or CD8+ clones.

The rearrangement links TRBV29-1 to TRBJ2-6; D is perhaps TRBD1 (5 bases). The sequence came from a human donor in good health. The sample consisted of non-Treg CD4+ T cells sorted from blood. As DNA, the CDR3 is TGCAGCGTTGCAGGGTTGGGGTCTGGGGCCAACGTCCTGACTTTC. As protein: CSVAGLGSGANVLTF. Variable domain in full (rest from reference TRBV29-1 and TRBJ2-6): SAVISQKPSRDICQRGTSLTIQCQVDSQVTMMFWYRQQPGQSLTLIATANQGSEATYESGFVIDKFPISRPNLTFSTLTVSNMSPEDSSIYLCSVAGLGSGANVLTFGAGSRLTVL.